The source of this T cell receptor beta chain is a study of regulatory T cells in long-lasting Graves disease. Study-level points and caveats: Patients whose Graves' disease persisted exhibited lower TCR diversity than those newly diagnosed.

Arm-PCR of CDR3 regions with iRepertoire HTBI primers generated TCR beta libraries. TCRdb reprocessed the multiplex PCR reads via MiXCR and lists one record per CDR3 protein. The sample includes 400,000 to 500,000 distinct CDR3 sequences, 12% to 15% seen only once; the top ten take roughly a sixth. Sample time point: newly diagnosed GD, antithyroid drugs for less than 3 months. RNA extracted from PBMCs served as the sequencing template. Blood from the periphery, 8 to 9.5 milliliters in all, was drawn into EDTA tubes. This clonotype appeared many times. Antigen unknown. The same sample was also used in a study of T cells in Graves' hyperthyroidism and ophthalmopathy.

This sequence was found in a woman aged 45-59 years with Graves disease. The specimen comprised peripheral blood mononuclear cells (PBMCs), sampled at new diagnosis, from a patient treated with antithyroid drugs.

CDR3 protein: CASSLGDHSSRGQETQYF. CDR3 DNA sequence: TGTGCCAGCAGTTTAGGAGATCACTCATCAAGGGGACAAGAGACCCAGTACTTC. This chain joins TRBV28 and TRBJ2-5, with D possibly matching TRBD1 (5 bases). The length of the CDR3 is 18 residues. V lost 2 bases to trimming and J lost 2 bases, with 21 bases between them. Germline CDR1 is MDHEN and CDR2 is SYDVKM.